The sequence of this T cell receptor (beta chain) was determined in a study of T cell responses to AZD1222 COVID-19 vaccine. Overall study context: Combined were second doses at about 4 or about 12 weeks.

Points on this clone: Its antigen is not identified.

Germline values: CDR1 MNHEY, CDR2 SMNVEV (reference sequence). V shed 3 bases and J shed 4 bases, with 12 bases lying between them. The CDR3 is 14 residues long. Study-wide findings and caveats: Two AZD1222 doses significantly raised spike-specific TCR breadth and depth over controls. Just 6 or 7 people given AZD1222 tested seropositive at baseline.

Produced via immunoSEQ multiplex PCR; TCRdb's table is partial and in-frame only. The repertoire has over 45,000 clones, about three quarters of them found once; the top ten carry 6% to 7%. This sample comprised peripheral blood, obtained on day 0 of AZD1222 vaccination. The TCR sequence derives from an adult in good health. The V gene is TRBV27, the J gene TRBJ1-1; D gene ambiguous. In nucleotides, the CDR3 is TGTGCCAGCAGTTTGTTAGGCGGAACCACTGAAGCTTTCTTT. This codes for CASSLLGGTTEAFF.